A single sample is the source of the 24 T cell receptor beta chains below, sequenced in a study of blood T cell repertoires in COVID-19. This table comes from immunoSEQ multiplex PCR, and its TCRdb copy is limited to in-frame clones, with some not included. The sample contains 81,000 or so clones, about 88% of which appear only once. Sequencing used peripheral blood. These receptors were taken from a man in his sixties or seventies with active or convalescent COVID-19.

V is TRBV9 and J is TRBJ2-2; 10 bases agree with TRBD1. This CDR3 comprises 16 residues. The V gene's germline CDR1 is SGDLS and CDR2 YYNGEE. Trimming cost V 3 bases and J 0 bases; bases outside gene matches: 2. This CDR3 reads CASSAGQGANTGELFF. DNA of the CDR3: TGTGCCAGCAGCGCCGGACAGGGGGCGAACACCGGGGAGCTGTTTTTT.

J is TRBJ2-1 and V is TRBV19, with 7 bases that match TRBD1. Per the germline V gene, CDR1 is LNHDA and CDR2 is SQIVND (reference sequence). Trimming at V came to 2 bases and at J to 0 bases, leaving 7 bases not matched to a gene. The CDR3 covers 17 residues. CDR3 amino acids: CASSISRGGFSYNEQFF. CDR3 bases: TGTGCCAGTAGTATAAGCCGAGGGGGCTTCTCCTACAATGAGCAGTTCTTC. Full variable domain (outside the CDR3, taken from reference TRBV19 and TRBJ2-1): DGGITQSPKYLFRKEGQNVTLSCEQNLNHDAMYWYRQDPGQGLRLIYYSQIVNDFQKGDIAEGYSVSREKKESFPLTVTSAQKNPTAFYLCASSISRGGFSYNEQFFGPGTRLTVL.

The chain combines TRBV4-2 with TRBJ1-1; D might be TRBD1 (5 bases). The CDR3 contains 14 residues. CDR1 and CDR2 from the germline V gene are LGHNA and YNFKEQ. The V and J ends lost 1 base and 3 bases respectively, with 9 bases between them. The CDR3 here is CASSQVVRDTEAFF. The CDR3 DNA sequence: TGTGCCAGCAGCCAAGTGGTCAGGGACACTGAAGCTTTCTTT.

The chain has TRBV30 and TRBJ1-5; possibly TRBD1 for D (5 bases). The CDR3 spans 12 residues. The V and J ends lost 3 bases and 6 bases respectively, with 9 bases between them. Germline CDR1 GTSNPN, CDR2 SVGIG (reference sequence). For the CDR3, the DNA is TGTGCCTGGAGCCAGGGCACTCAGCCCCAGCATTTT. Protein product: CAWSQGTQPQHF.

The chain joins TRBV7-2 to TRBJ2-7, with a possible D match to TRBD2 (5 bases). From germline, CDR1 is SGHTA and CDR2 FQGNSA. The V end was cut by 2 bases, the J end by 4 bases, with 15 bases between. The CDR3 contains 15 residues. The CDR3 coding sequence is TGTGCCAGCAGCTTATTTCTAGCAAGTAGTTACGAGCAGTACTTC. It codes for CASSLFLASSYEQYF.

The rearrangement links TRBV4-1 to TRBJ1-1, with TRBD1 as a possible D gene (6 bases). Germline CDR1 MGHRA, CDR2 YSYEKL. The CDR3 is 14 amino acids. V dropped 3 bases and J dropped 6 bases, with 14 bases sitting between them. CDR3 sequence (DNA): TGCGCCAGCAGCCACTCGAAGACAGGCGCTGAAGCTTTCTTT. Translated: CASSHSKTGAEAFF.

The rearrangement links TRBV19 to TRBJ2-3; no definite D call. Trimming shortened V by 7 bases and J by 1 base, and 9 bases separated the two germline ends. Germline V gene lookup returns CDR1 LNHDA and CDR2 SQIVND (reference sequence). The CDR3 consists of 13 residues. Here the CDR3 reads CASTPLGTDTQYF. The CDR3, as DNA: TGTGCCAGTACTCCTTTAGGCACAGATACGCAGTATTTT.

This chain joins TRBV7-8 and TRBJ1-2, with 7 bases matching TRBD1. The V segment lost 9 bases and the J segment 4 bases; nucleotides outside the gene matches: 5. The germline V gene encodes CDR1 SGHVS and CDR2 FQNEAQ. The CDR3 runs 12 residues. Written as DNA, the CDR3 is TGTGCCAGTGGGCAGGGGGGCTATGGCTACACCTTC. This sequence encodes CASGQGGYGYTF.

This chain links TRBV9 with TRBJ2-3; 10 bases map to TRBD1. CDR3 size: 16 residues. Looked up from germline, CDR1 is SGDLS and CDR2 is YYNGEE. V shed 2 bases and J 4 bases; nucleotides not matched to a gene: 7. The CDR3 region is CASSVGTGVSADTQYF. DNA for the CDR3: TGTGCCAGCAGCGTGGGGACAGGGGTGAGCGCAGATACGCAGTATTTT.

The V call is TRBV5-8, the J call TRBJ1-5; D remains unclear. Trimming left V 3 bases short and J 4 bases short, with 11 bases between. The CDR3 runs 14 residues. Germline-derived CDR1 and CDR2 are SGHTS and YDEGEE. The CDR3 sequence: CASSYGLGNQPQHF. The CDR3 nucleotides read TGTGCCAGCAGCTACGGACTGGGAAATCAGCCCCAGCATTTT.

This sequence joins TRBV5-4 and TRBJ2-6; D might be TRBD1 (5 bases). The V gene lost 3 bases and the J gene lost 4 bases, with 11 bases spanning the gap. CDR1 and CDR2 from the germline V gene are SGHNT and YYREEE (reference sequence). The CDR3 length is 15 residues. The CDR3 nucleotides read TGTGCCAGCAGCTCAGGGATGGAAGGGGCCAACGTCCTGACTTTC. Translated, it gives CASSSGMEGANVLTF. The variable domain in full, with the rest retrieved from reference TRBV5-4 and TRBJ2-6, is ETGVTQSPTHLIKTRGQQVTLRCSSQSGHNTVSWYQQALGQGPQFIFQYYREEENGRGNFPPRFSGLQFPNYSSELNVNALELDDSALYLCASSSGMEGANVLTFGAGSRLTVL.

The chain joins TRBV5-1 to TRBJ2-7; possibly TRBD2 for D (6 bases). Germline CDR1 reads SGHRS; CDR2 reads YFSETQ. CDR3 length equals 17 residues. The V gene lost 1 base and the J gene lost 3 bases, with 20 bases spanning the gap. The CDR3 region is CASSLPGGPLSIYEQYF. In nucleotides, the CDR3 is TGCGCCAGCAGCTTGCCCGGGGGACCCCTCTCAATCTACGAGCAGTACTTC.

V usage is TRBV19 and J usage is TRBJ1-1, with D maybe TRBD1 (5 bases). Germline V gene lookup returns CDR1 LNHDA and CDR2 SQIVND (reference sequence). The CDR3 covers 14 residues. V was cut by 4 bases and J by 1 base, with 10 bases left in between. This CDR3 reads CASSKGATNTEAFF. The CDR3 DNA is TGTGCCAGTAGTAAAGGGGCCACGAACACTGAAGCTTTCTTT. The full variable domain, its missing parts supplied by reference TRBV19 and TRBJ1-1, is DGGITQSPKYLFRKEGQNVTLSCEQNLNHDAMYWYRQDPGQGLRLIYYSQIVNDFQKGDIAEGYSVSREKKESFPLTVTSAQKNPTAFYLCASSKGATNTEAFFGQGTRLTVV.

The V gene is TRBV6-1, the J gene TRBJ1-2; D not resolved. Germline V gene sequence: CDR1 MNHNS, CDR2 SASEGT. The CDR3 contains 14 residues. Trimming removed 1 base from V and 2 bases from J, with 8 bases in between. For the CDR3, the DNA is TGTGCCAGCAGTGAAGGGGCGACAAACTATGGCTACACCTTC. Residues: CASSEGATNYGYTF.

The rearrangement links TRBV2 to TRBJ1-5, with D perhaps matching TRBD1 (6 bases). CDR1 and CDR2 from the germline V gene are SNHLY and FYNNEI. The CDR3 consists of 15 residues. The V end lost 3 bases, the J end lost 1 base, and 10 bases lay between the germline ends. The CDR3 coding sequence is TGTGCCAGCAGTGAGGACCAGGGGAGCAATCAGCCCCAGCATTTT. Amino acids: CASSEDQGSNQPQHF.

The chain uses TRBV7-8 and TRBJ1-2; D is perhaps TRBD1 (5 bases). This CDR3 contains 14 residues. V was clipped by 5 bases and J by 6 bases, with 16 bases between them. In germline, CDR1 is SGHVS, CDR2 FQNEAQ. The DNA of the CDR3 is TGTGCCAGCAGCGAGGGGTCTTGGGGGGATGGCTACACCTTC. Protein product: CASSEGSWGDGYTF.

The genes are TRBV4-1 and TRBJ1-1, with 7 bases that match TRBD1. CDR1 is MGHRA, CDR2 YSYEKL, per germline. V trimming: 2 bases; J trimming: 4 bases; junction bases outside the gene matches: 16. CDR3 length: 18 residues. The DNA for the CDR3 is TGCGCCAGCAGCCAAACGCGATCCGGGACAGCGAGAGTCACTGAAGCTTTCTTT. Its translation: CASSQTRSGTARVTEAFF.

This clone was detected once. The chain combines TRBV4-3 with TRBJ1-5; 7 nucleotides match TRBD1. Germline V gene data show CDR1 as LGHNA and CDR2 as YSLEER. The V gene end was trimmed by 3 bases and the J gene end by 6 bases; junction bases not matched to a gene: 8. This CDR3 is 15 amino acids long. CDR3 amino acids: CASSQILGGGQPQHF. In DNA, the CDR3 is TGCGCCAGCAGCCAGATATTAGGGGGCGGTCAGCCCCAGCATTTT.

This chain uses TRBV2 with TRBJ1-1; TRBD1 is a possible D gene (6 bases). This CDR3 region has 14 residues. Looked up from germline, CDR1 is SNHLY and CDR2 is FYNNEI. V lost 4 bases, J lost 6 bases, and 15 bases lay in between. CDR3 nucleotides: TGTGCCAGCAGTGCCAACCAGGGGACCCCTGAAGCTTTCTTT. As protein: CASSANQGTPEAFF.

The rearrangement links TRBV5-6 to TRBJ1-2; D is undetermined. The CDR3 extends over 16 amino acids. V lost 4 bases to trimming and J lost 5 bases, with 21 bases between them. Germline V gene sequence: CDR1 SGHDT, CDR2 YYEEEE. This CDR3 is CASSRGRSSRTYGYTF. CDR3 nucleotides: TGTGCCAGCAGCAGAGGGAGGTCTTCCAGGACTTATGGCTACACCTTC.

The chain uses TRBV5-4 and TRBJ2-7, with 7 bases matching TRBD1. The CDR3 has 13 amino acids. The trim removed 3 bases at V and 1 base at J, leaving 1 base unmatched. Per the germline V gene, CDR1 is SGHNT and CDR2 is YYREEE (reference sequence). The CDR3 sequence: CASSSDRSYEQYF. The DNA of the CDR3 is TGTGCCAGCAGCTCGGACAGGTCCTACGAGCAGTACTTC.

The chain combines TRBV29-1 with TRBJ1-1; 9 positions match TRBD1. Germline assignment: CDR1 SQVTM and CDR2 ANQGSEA. The CDR3 spans 16 residues. Unmatched junction bases numbered 8, after V lost 3 bases and J lost 0 bases. In DNA, the CDR3 is TGCAGCGTTGAGGGACAGGGCTCGGTGATGAACACTGAAGCTTTCTTT. It encodes CSVEGQGSVMNTEAFF.

The chain recombines TRBV24-1 with TRBJ1-5, with 7 bases aligning to TRBD1. Germline V CDR1 and CDR2: KGHDR, SFDVKD. CDR3 length: 14 amino acids. The J segment lost 3 bases and the V segment lost 5 bases, leaving 3 bases of the junction unmatched. DNA for the CDR3: TGTGCCACCAGTGGGACAGGTCCCAATCAGCCCCAGCATTTT. Encoded protein: CATSGTGPNQPQHF.

The chain uses TRBV27 and TRBJ2-7, with 11 bases that match TRBD1. Per the germline V gene, CDR1 is MNHEY and CDR2 is SMNVEV (reference sequence). This CDR3 contains 12 residues. V trimming: 9 bases; J trimming: 9 bases; junction bases outside the gene matches: 7. The DNA for the CDR3 is TGTGCCAGTAGGACAGGGGGCGGCGGGCAGTACTTC. Translated: CASRTGGGGQYF.